The 28 T cell receptor beta chains in this list originate from one sample, sequenced in a study of regulatory T cells in long-lasting Graves disease. CDR3-region Arm-PCR and iRepertoire HTBI primers produced the TCR beta libraries. TCRdb reprocessed the multiplex PCR reads with MiXCR, giving one entry per CDR3 protein. The sample includes 600,000 to 800,000 distinct CDR3 sequences, approximately 31% of them seen just once. Specified time point: persistent/refractory GD, antithyroid drugs over 5 years with positive TRAb. PBMCs provided the RNA from which the TCR library was made. This specimen consisted of peripheral blood mononuclear cells (PBMCs), obtained when the disease was refractory, from a patient treated with antithyroid drugs. The receptors were sampled from a female donor with Graves disease.

J is TRBJ1-5 and V is TRBV10-3; weak D call: TRBD1 (6 bases). V was cut by 0 bases and J by 0 bases, with 9 bases left in between. Germline CDR1 ENHRY, CDR2 SYGVKD. The CDR3 spans 16 residues. The CDR3 region has the DNA TGTGCCATCAGTGAGTCCTGGGGGCCTAGCAATCAGCCCCAGCATTTT. Protein sequence: CAISESWGPSNQPQHF.

The genes are TRBV19 and TRBJ2-5; TRBD1 aligns across 9 bases. CDR1 LNHDA and CDR2 SQIVND come from the germline V gene (reference sequence). This CDR3 comprises 14 residues. J lost 4 bases, V lost 8 bases, and 8 bases had no gene match. The CDR3 sequence: CASASGTGRETQYF. CDR3 DNA: TGTGCCAGTGCTTCCGGGACAGGGAGAGAGACCCAGTACTTC.

The chain employs TRBV11-2 and TRBJ1-1; possibly TRBD1 for D (5 bases). V dropped 5 bases and J dropped 0 bases, with 16 bases sitting between them. This CDR3 spans 16 amino acids. Germline V CDR1 and CDR2: SGHAT, FQNNGV. CDR3 DNA: TGTGCCAGCAGCCCATTGACAGCCCATTTGAACACTGAAGCTTTCTTT. It codes for CASSPLTAHLNTEAFF.

This chain uses TRBV11-2 with TRBJ2-5; 13 nucleotides line up with TRBD2. The J call may be mistaken, given a closer DNA end match to TRBJ2-1. The CDR3 has 17 residues. CDR1 and CDR2 (germline): SGHAT, FQNNGV. In DNA form, the CDR3 reads TGTGCCAGCAGCTTAAGGTCGGGGACTAGCGGGATTAATGAGCAGTTCTTC. It translates to CASSLRSGTSGINEQFF.

This clonotype has just a few counts. The chain recombines TRBV20-1 with TRBJ2-5, with 7 bases fitting TRBD2. The germline V gene has CDR1 DFQATT and CDR2 SNEGSKA (reference sequence). The V and J ends lost 2 bases and 1 base, in that order; junction bases with no gene match: 4. There are 14 residues in the CDR3. In DNA form, the CDR3 reads TGCAGTGCTAGACGGGGGGTACTCCAAGAGACCCAGTACTTC. The encoded protein is CSARRGVLQETQYF.

This clonotype was counted a few times. CDR3 loop: CASSHGQGGSNQPQHF. CDR3 DNA: TGTGCCAGCAGTCACGGACAGGGGGGGAGCAATCAGCCCCAGCATTTT. The chain joins TRBV28 to TRBJ1-5, with 10 bases lining up with TRBD1. CDR3 length: 16 residues. Germline V CDR1 and CDR2: MDHEN, SYDVKM. With 5 bases clipped from V and 1 base from J, the junction kept 5 bases outside the gene matches. The whole variable domain, remainder taken from reference TRBV28 and TRBJ1-5, is DVKVTQSSRYLVKRTGEKVFLECVQDMDHENMFWYRQDPGLGLRLIYFSYDVKMKEKGDIPEGYSVSREKKERFSLILESASTNQTSMYLCASSHGQGGSNQPQHFGDGTRLSIL.

This chain uses TRBV20-1 with TRBJ2-7; TRBD2 agrees at 12 bases. Losses at the gene ends were 5 bases for V and 6 bases for J; bases not matched to a gene: 8. CDR3 length equals 14 residues. Per germline, CDR1 DFQATT and CDR2 SNEGSKA (reference sequence). CDR3 in DNA: TGCAGTGCTGGCCCTAGCGGGAGGGCTTCCGAGCAGTACTTC. The encoded protein is CSAGPSGRASEQYF.

This chain links TRBV20-1 with TRBJ1-4, with D tentatively TRBD1 (5 bases). The CDR3 is 13 residues long. Looked up from germline, CDR1 is DFQATT and CDR2 is SNEGSKA (reference sequence). V shed 3 bases and J shed 4 bases, with 9 bases lying between them. The CDR3 DNA reads TGCAGTGCTAGGATGGGACTTAATGAAAAACTGTTTTTT. Its translation is CSARMGLNEKLFF.

This clonotype was found a few times. V gene TRBV2 combines with J gene TRBJ2-7; 9 bases line up with TRBD2. CDR1 SNHLY and CDR2 FYNNEI come from the germline V gene. V lost 2 bases to trimming and J lost 3 bases; unmatched junction nucleotides: 5. This CDR3 comprises 15 residues. DNA for the CDR3: TGTGCCAGCAGTGAATCGGGCGGGAGGGTCTACGAGCAGTACTTC. This translates into CASSESGGRVYEQYF.

This chain connects TRBV7-3 to TRBJ2-7; 10 bases map to TRBD2. This CDR3 contains 17 residues. The germline V gene encodes CDR1 SGHTA and CDR2 FQGTGA. Trimming removed 1 base from V and 2 bases from J; junction bases left unmatched: 8. For the CDR3, the DNA is TGTGCCAGCAGCTTAAGAGCGGGAGGGAGGTGGGCCTACGAGCAGTACTTC. Encoded protein: CASSLRAGGRWAYEQYF.

The gene calls are TRBV5-1 and TRBJ2-2; a weak D match, TRBD2 (5 bases). The germline V gene encodes CDR1 SGHRS and CDR2 YFSETQ. The CDR3 has 15 amino acids. The V end was cut by 4 bases, the J end by 3 bases, with 13 bases between. CDR3 region: CASSRLITDTGELFF. The DNA of the CDR3 is TGCGCCAGCAGCCGACTAATTACGGACACCGGGGAGCTGTTTTTT.

The chain joins TRBV3-1 to TRBJ1-2; a weak D match, TRBD1 (5 bases). V was trimmed by 3 bases and J by 2 bases, leaving 13 bases between them. In germline, CDR1 is LGHDT, CDR2 YNNKEL (reference sequence). CDR3 size: 15 residues. This CDR3 reads CASSHTGTLNYGYTF. In nucleotides, the CDR3 is TGTGCCAGCAGCCATACCGGGACTCTGAACTATGGCTACACCTTC.

J is TRBJ1-1 and V is TRBV5-6, with no clear D. V lost 6 bases to trimming and J lost 1 base, with 13 bases between them. Germline V gene sequence: CDR1 SGHDT, CDR2 YYEEEE. CDR3 length: 14 residues. CDR3 protein: CASTREGWNTEAFF. The DNA for the CDR3 is TGTGCCAGCACCCGAGAGGGATGGAACACTGAAGCTTTCTTT.

There are many counts of this clonotype. In DNA, the CDR3 is TGTGCCAGCGTCGCTGCGGGGGCTGAGGGCTACACCTTC. This gives the protein CASVAAGAEGYTF. The rearrangement joins TRBV6-1 to TRBJ1-2, with D maybe TRBD1 (6 bases). V gave up 8 bases and J gave up 8 bases, with 18 bases separating them. The CDR3 is 13 residues long. Germline V gives CDR1 MNHNS, CDR2 SASEGT.

This clonotype was detected a few times. V and J are TRBV29-1 and TRBJ1-4, with 7 bases fitting TRBD1. Germline CDR1 is SQVTM and CDR2 is ANQGSEA. V lost 6 bases to trimming and J lost 8 bases; unmatched junction nucleotides: 9. There are 13 residues in the CDR3. CDR3 sequence: CSVQGTALEKLFF. CDR3 in DNA: TGCAGCGTACAGGGGACGGCACTCGAAAAACTGTTTTTT.

A word on this clonotype: This sequence may be a read error, since a much larger clone differs from it by one base. The chain couples TRBV27 to TRBJ1-5; TRBD1 matches at 8 bases. Losses at the gene ends were 6 bases for V and 4 bases for J; bases not matched to a gene: 14. Germline-derived CDR1 and CDR2 are MNHEY and SMNVEV (reference sequence). There are 17 residues in the CDR3. The CDR3 loop is CASSPWQGQVSNQPQHF. The CDR3 DNA reads as TGTGCCAGCAGCCCATGGCAGGGACAGGTTAGTAATCAGCCCCAGCATTTT.

This clonotype occurred many times. This rearrangement joins TRBV28 to TRBJ2-7; 14 bases are a match to TRBD2. The CDR3 has 14 amino acids. Trimming cost V 6 bases and J 6 bases; bases outside gene matches: 4. Germline CDR1 and CDR2: MDHEN and SYDVKM. The CDR3 sequence: CASSLGLAGAEQYF. The CDR3 nucleotides read TGTGCCAGCAGCCTGGGACTAGCGGGGGCCGAGCAGTACTTC. Complete variable domain (other parts from reference TRBV28 and TRBJ2-7): DVKVTQSSRYLVKRTGEKVFLECVQDMDHENMFWYRQDPGLGLRLIYFSYDVKMKEKGDIPEGYSVSREKKERFSLILESASTNQTSMYLCASSLGLAGAEQYFGPGTRLTVT.

The chain joins TRBV20-1 to TRBJ1-3; TRBD1 might be the D (6 bases). Germline V gene data show CDR1 as DFQATT and CDR2 as SNEGSKA (reference sequence). The CDR3 totals 12 residues. Trimming took off 0 bases at V and 9 bases at J, with 9 bases between the two ends. CDR3 sequence reads: CSARDRGGTIYF. The CDR3 DNA is TGCAGTGCTAGAGACCGAGGGGGCACCATATATTTT.

This clonotype was seen ten or more times. The chain recombines TRBV28 with TRBJ1-5, with D possibly being TRBD1 (5 bases). V was shortened by 3 bases and J by 6 bases, with 18 bases between the two germline ends. The germline gives CDR1 MDHEN, CDR2 SYDVKM. This CDR3 has 16 amino acids. The CDR3 is CASSLAAGGKVQPQHF. CDR3 in DNA: TGTGCCAGCAGTTTGGCCGCCGGGGGGAAAGTTCAGCCCCAGCATTTT.

This clonotype has at least ten counts. The genes are TRBV12-3 or TRBV12-4 and TRBJ1-1; a weak D match, TRBD1 (6 bases). V was pared by 2 bases and J by 10 bases, with 14 bases between. This CDR3 contains 13 residues. CDR3 in DNA: TGTGCCAGCAGTTTAAAGGGGGGGACGGGAGCTTTCTTT. This encodes CASSLKGGTGAFF.

This clonotype was counted many times. In nucleotides, the CDR3 is TGTGCCAGCGAGACACGGGGGGCAACTGAAGCTTTCTTT. Translation: CASETRGATEAFF. The chain joins TRBV12-3 or TRBV12-4 to TRBJ1-1; tentatively, D is TRBD1 (6 bases). Trimming cost V 8 bases and J 5 bases, with 15 bases left between them. The CDR3 runs 13 residues.

The rearrangement uses TRBV30 and TRBJ2-7; 8 positions agree with TRBD1. J lost 5 bases, V lost 1 base, and 7 bases had no gene match. Germline-derived CDR1 and CDR2 are GTSNPN and SVGIG (reference sequence). The CDR3 contains 14 residues. CDR3 protein: CAWSGQGLAHEQYF. The CDR3, as DNA: TGTGCCTGGAGTGGACAGGGGCTCGCCCACGAGCAGTACTTC. Full variable domain (rest looked up from reference TRBV30 and TRBJ2-7): SQTIHQWPATLVQPVGSPLSLECTVEGTSNPNLYWYRQAAGRGLQLLFYSVGIGQISSEVPQNLSASRPQDRQFILSSKKLLLSDSGFYLCAWSGQGLAHEQYFGPGTRLTVT.

The rearrangement joins TRBV30 to TRBJ1-2, with TRBD1 matching over 7 bases. This CDR3 contains 12 residues. Germline CDR1 is GTSNPN and CDR2 is SVGIG (reference sequence). V trimming: 6 bases; J trimming: 0 bases; junction bases outside the gene matches: 1. The CDR3 is CACDRANYGYTF. CDR3 in DNA: TGTGCCTGTGACAGGGCTAACTATGGCTACACCTTC.

This clonotype has at least ten counts. The chain links TRBV20-1 to TRBJ2-5, with D uncertain. The V end lost 1 base, the J end lost 5 bases, and 8 bases lay between the germline ends. Per the germline V gene, CDR1 is DFQATT and CDR2 is SNEGSKA (reference sequence). The CDR3 has 12 amino acids. Written as DNA, the CDR3 is TGCAGTGCTAGAGGGGTAGGGGAGACCCAGTACTTC. This sequence encodes CSARGVGETQYF.

This clonotype was counted only a few times. In DNA, the CDR3 is TGCAGCGTTGGGATTGAAGCTTTCTTT. It translates to CSVGIEAFF. The V gene is TRBV29-1, the J gene TRBJ1-1, with D hard to call. The CDR3 covers 9 residues. V lost 4 bases to trimming and J lost 7 bases, with 4 bases between them. Germline V gives CDR1 SQVTM, CDR2 ANQGSEA.

The V gene is TRBV7-3, the J gene TRBJ1-2; no reliable D call. V was trimmed by 6 bases and J by 4 bases, leaving 12 bases between them. CDR1 is SGHTA, CDR2 FQGTGA, per germline. The CDR3 has 13 amino acids. In nucleotides, the CDR3 is TGTGCCAGCAGTCGAAATCCCTCCTATGGCTACACCTTC. Its translation: CASSRNPSYGYTF.

This sequence joins TRBV2 and TRBJ1-2; D is unresolved. Germline V gene sequence: CDR1 SNHLY, CDR2 FYNNEI. CDR3 length: 16 amino acids. Trimming shortened V by 6 bases and J by 4 bases, and 21 bases separated the two germline ends. The CDR3 loop reads CASSLREGDRRYGYTF. The CDR3 region has the DNA TGTGCCAGCAGCTTACGGGAGGGCGATCGCCGCTATGGCTACACCTTC. The whole variable domain, filled in from reference TRBV2 and TRBJ1-2, reads EPEVTQTPSHQVTQMGQEVILRCVPISNHLYFYWYRQILGQKVEFLVSFYNNEISEKSEIFDDQFSVERPDGSNFTLKIRSTKLEDSAMYFCASSLREGDRRYGYTFGSGTRLTVV.

The chain links TRBV29-1 to TRBJ2-5; tentative D call: TRBD1 (5 bases). The CDR3 length is 11 residues. V dropped 7 bases and J dropped 8 bases, with 14 bases sitting between them. Germline V gives CDR1 SQVTM, CDR2 ANQGSEA. The CDR3 DNA follows: TGCAGCGGGGAAGCAGGGCGAACCCAGTACTTC. It is translated as CSGEAGRTQYF.